Listed below are T cell receptor beta chains from one sample, sequenced in a study of blood T cell repertoires in COVID-19. Only in-frame clones appear in the TCRdb table, and some are missing; sequencing was by immunoSEQ multiplex PCR. This sample has some 97,000 clones, with more than 85% found just once. The sequenced material came from peripheral blood. The receptors were gathered from a man aged 30-40 years in a cohort sampled during active COVID-19. Both conserved end residues are part of each CDR3. Each record gives: J gene, clone size, CDR3 length, D gene, V gene, CDR3 protein, CDR3 DNA. The D gene is left open where the match is weak. Not every row has a clone size; where given, it reads once, few, many or a size class.

J: TRBJ1-5
size: -
length: 16
D: -
V: TRBV6-6
CDR3: CASSYGRTQSHQPQHF
DNA: TGTGCCAGCAGTTACGGGAGAACACAGAGCCATCAGCCCCAGCATTTT

J: TRBJ1-2
size: -
length: 15
D: -
V: TRBV5-1
CDR3: CASSRGSELLEGYTF
DNA: TGCGCCAGCAGCCGGGGGTCAGAGCTCCTGGAGGGCTACACCTTC

J: TRBJ1-5
size: -
length: 19
D: -
V: TRBV15
CDR3: CATSRDRDISRLDNQPQHF
DNA: TGTGCCACCAGCAGAGATCGGGACATCTCCCGCCTGGACAATCAGCCCCAGCATTTT

J: TRBJ1-6
size: -
length: 17
D: -
V: TRBV4-3
CDR3: CASSQEAKSSYNSPLHF
DNA: TGCGCCAGCAGCCAAGAAGCGAAGAGCTCCTATAATTCACCCCTCCACTTT

J: TRBJ2-4
size: -
length: 11
D: -
V: TRBV6-5
CDR3: CASRRENIQYF
DNA: TGTGCCAGCAGGAGGGAAAACATTCAGTACTTC

J: TRBJ1-2
size: -
length: 14
D: TRBD1
V: TRBV30
CDR3: CAWSVNRAQGGYTF
DNA: TGTGCCTGGAGTGTAAATCGGGCACAGGGGGGCTACACCTTC

J: TRBJ2-5
size: -
length: 15
D: TRBD1
V: TRBV5-1
CDR3: CASSLGGQGQETQYF
DNA: TGCGCCAGCAGCTTGGGGGGACAGGGACAAGAGACCCAGTACTTC

J: TRBJ1-2
size: -
length: 12
D: TRBD1
V: TRBV19
CDR3: CASNQGARGYTF
DNA: TGTGCCAGTAACCAGGGGGCTCGTGGCTACACCTTC

J: TRBJ2-1
size: -
length: 18
D: TRBD2
V: TRBV4-2
CDR3: CASSQQTSTSAGSEEQFF
DNA: TGTGCCAGCAGCCAACAGACCTCCACTAGCGCCGGATCGGAAGAGCAGTTCTTC

J: TRBJ2-7
size: -
length: 13
D: -
V: TRBV6-5
CDR3: CASMVQGSYEQYF
DNA: TGTGCCAGCATGGTCCAGGGGTCCTACGAGCAGTACTTC

J: TRBJ1-2
size: once
length: 13
D: -
V: TRBV6-5
CDR3: CAISKTGGYGYTF
DNA: TGTGCCATCTCGAAAACGGGAGGCTATGGCTACACCTTC

J: TRBJ1-6
size: -
length: 16
D: -
V: TRBV9
CDR3: CASSAATTGGRSPLHF
DNA: TGTGCCAGCAGCGCCGCTACGACAGGAGGCCGTTCACCCCTCCACTTT

J: TRBJ2-7
size: -
length: 17
D: TRBD2
V: TRBV15
CDR3: CATSREVAGGSSYEQYF
DNA: TGTGCCACCAGCAGAGAGGTAGCGGGGGGATCCTCCTACGAGCAGTACTTC

J: TRBJ1-2
size: -
length: 12
D: TRBD1
V: TRBV6-6
CDR3: CASSWGQGGYTF
DNA: TGTGCCAGCAGCTGGGGACAGGGAGGCTACACCTTC

J: TRBJ2-3
size: -
length: 14
D: -
V: TRBV24-1
CDR3: CATSDLGTTDTQYF
DNA: TGTGCCACCAGTGATTTGGGGACAACAGATACGCAGTATTTT

J: TRBJ1-6
size: few
length: 17
D: -
V: TRBV27
CDR3: CASSLSRFGSRISPLHF
DNA: TGTGCCAGCAGTTTATCGAGGTTCGGAAGTCGCATTTCACCCCTCCACTTT

J: TRBJ1-6
size: -
length: 15
D: TRBD1
V: TRBV6-5
CDR3: CASKPGTGFNSPLHF
DNA: TGTGCCAGCAAACCGGGGACAGGGTTTAATTCACCCCTCCACTTT

J: TRBJ1-3
size: -
length: 13
D: -
V: TRBV5-6
CDR3: CASSLAGRDTIYF
DNA: TGTGCCAGCAGCTTGGCAGGTAGAGACACCATATATTTT

J: TRBJ1-1
size: -
length: 13
D: TRBD1
V: TRBV7-2
CDR3: CASSLEEDRDAFF
DNA: TGTGCCAGCAGCTTAGAGGAGGACAGGGATGCTTTCTTT

J: TRBJ1-4
size: -
length: 15
D: TRBD1
V: TRBV5-1
CDR3: CASSSQGAVQEKLFF
DNA: TGCGCCAGCAGCTCCCAGGGGGCAGTGCAGGAAAAACTGTTTTTT

J: TRBJ2-3
size: -
length: 11
D: -
V: TRBV24-1
CDR3: CATSAADTQYF
DNA: TGTGCCACCAGTGCCGCAGATACGCAGTATTTT

J: TRBJ1-4
size: -
length: 15
D: TRBD1
V: TRBV27
CDR3: CASSKRDRGLGKLFF
DNA: TGTGCCAGCAGTAAACGGGACAGGGGATTGGGAAAACTGTTTTTT

J: TRBJ2-1
size: -
length: 18
D: TRBD2
V: TRBV7-3
CDR3: CASSPTRTSGGAYNEQFF
DNA: TGTGCCAGCAGCCCTACACGGACTAGCGGGGGGGCCTACAATGAGCAGTTCTTC

J: TRBJ2-3
size: -
length: 17
D: TRBD1
V: TRBV13
CDR3: CASSILTGTGLTDTQYF
DNA: TGTGCCAGCAGCATACTGACCGGGACAGGGCTTACAGATACGCAGTATTTT

J: TRBJ1-1
size: -
length: 13
D: -
V: TRBV6-4
CDR3: CASSEARDTEAFF
DNA: TGTGCCAGCAGTGAGGCCAGGGACACTGAAGCTTTCTTT

J: TRBJ2-3
size: -
length: 14
D: -
V: TRBV7-2
CDR3: CASSLTRNTDTQYF
DNA: TGTGCCAGCAGCTTAACGCGGAACACAGATACGCAGTATTTT

J: TRBJ1-2
size: once
length: 16
D: TRBD1
V: TRBV9
CDR3: CASSVATGHPNYGYTF
DNA: TGTGCCAGCAGCGTAGCGACAGGGCACCCTAACTATGGCTACACCTTC

J: TRBJ2-4
size: -
length: 15
D: -
V: TRBV19
CDR3: CASSFGGLGKNIQYF
DNA: TGTGCCAGTAGTTTTGGGGGCTTGGGCAAAAACATTCAGTACTTC

J: TRBJ2-7
size: -
length: 12
D: -
V: TRBV29-1
CDR3: CSVTRKDYEQYF
DNA: TGCAGCGTTACCAGGAAAGACTACGAGCAGTACTTC

J: TRBJ2-7
size: -
length: 17
D: TRBD1
V: TRBV5-6
CDR3: CASSLEILGQGPYEQYF
DNA: TGTGCCAGCAGCTTGGAAATTTTGGGACAGGGCCCCTACGAGCAGTACTTC

J: TRBJ1-6
size: -
length: 15
D: TRBD1
V: TRBV3-1/TRBV3-2
CDR3: CASSQDGQVNSPLHF
DNA: TGTGCCAGCAGCCAAGACGGACAGGTTAATTCACCCCTCCACTTT

J: TRBJ1-4
size: -
length: 14
D: -
V: TRBV30
CDR3: CAWGRGGLNEKLFF
DNA: TGTGCCTGGGGAAGGGGGGGCCTTAATGAAAAACTGTTTTTT

J: TRBJ1-2
size: -
length: 14
D: -
V: TRBV6-5
CDR3: CASRPTAGHYGYTF
DNA: TGTGCCAGCAGGCCTACCGCAGGTCACTATGGCTACACCTTC

J: TRBJ2-5
size: -
length: 17
D: TRBD2
V: TRBV5-1
CDR3: CASSFGSSGGIQETQYF
DNA: TGCGCCAGCAGCTTCGGCTCTAGCGGGGGGATCCAAGAGACCCAGTACTTC

J: TRBJ1-2
size: -
length: 17
D: TRBD1
V: TRBV28
CDR3: CASSFNGQGLSNYGYTF
DNA: TGTGCCAGCAGTTTTAATGGACAGGGTCTATCTAACTATGGCTACACCTTC

J: TRBJ1-1
size: -
length: 13
D: -
V: TRBV12-3/TRBV12-4
CDR3: CASRAQGMGEAFF
DNA: TGTGCCAGCAGAGCACAGGGAATGGGTGAAGCTTTCTTT